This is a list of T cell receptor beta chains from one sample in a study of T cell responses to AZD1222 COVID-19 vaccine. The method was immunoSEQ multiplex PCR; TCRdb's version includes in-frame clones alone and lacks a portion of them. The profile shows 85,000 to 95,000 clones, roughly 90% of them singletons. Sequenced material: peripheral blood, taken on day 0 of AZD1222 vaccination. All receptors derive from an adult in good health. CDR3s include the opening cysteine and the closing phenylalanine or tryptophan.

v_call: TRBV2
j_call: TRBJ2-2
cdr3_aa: CASMRGGTGELFF

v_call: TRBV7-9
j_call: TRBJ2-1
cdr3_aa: CASSFDPPSSYNEQFF

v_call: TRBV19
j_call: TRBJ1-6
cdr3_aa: CASSRPNSPLHF

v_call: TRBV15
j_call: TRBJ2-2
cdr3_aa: CATSKSGGYTGELFF

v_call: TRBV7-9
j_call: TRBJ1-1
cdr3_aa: CASSPQWSKEAFF

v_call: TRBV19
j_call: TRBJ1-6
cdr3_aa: CASNLQGVNYSPLHF

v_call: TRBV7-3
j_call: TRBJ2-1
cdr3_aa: CASARQPSSYNEQFF

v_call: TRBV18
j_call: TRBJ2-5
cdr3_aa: CASSPGPYQETQYF

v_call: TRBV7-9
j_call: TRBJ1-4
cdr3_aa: CASSSRDGNNEKLFF

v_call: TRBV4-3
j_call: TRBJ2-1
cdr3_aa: CASSPSSTGSSYNEQFF

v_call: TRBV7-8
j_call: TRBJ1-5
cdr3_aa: CASSLDRDQPQHF

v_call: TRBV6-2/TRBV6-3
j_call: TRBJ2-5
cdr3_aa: CASSPRLAEETQYF

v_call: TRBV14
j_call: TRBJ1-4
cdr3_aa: CASSQDIGSNEKLFF

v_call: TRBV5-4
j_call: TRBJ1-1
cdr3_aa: CASSLVSAGEAFF

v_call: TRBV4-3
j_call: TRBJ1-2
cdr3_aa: CASSPGGAYGYTF

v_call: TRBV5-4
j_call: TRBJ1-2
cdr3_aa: CASSFPGSSNYGYTF

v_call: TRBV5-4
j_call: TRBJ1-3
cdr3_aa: CASSVMGSGNTIYF

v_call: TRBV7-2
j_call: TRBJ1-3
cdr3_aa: CASRSYSGNTIYF

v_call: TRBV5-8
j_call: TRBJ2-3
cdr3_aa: CASSLGDTQYF

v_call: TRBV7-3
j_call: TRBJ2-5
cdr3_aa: CASSLGPQETQYF

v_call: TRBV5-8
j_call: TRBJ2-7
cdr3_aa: CASSLLSVLRGQYF

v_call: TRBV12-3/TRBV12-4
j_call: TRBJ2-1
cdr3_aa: CASRGLAGGRFF

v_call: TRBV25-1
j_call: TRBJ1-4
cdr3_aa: CASSEWGQGGEKLFF

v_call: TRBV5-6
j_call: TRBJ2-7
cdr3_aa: CASSSRTGDWEQYF

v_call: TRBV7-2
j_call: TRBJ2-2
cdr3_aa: CASSLGGGGSGELFF

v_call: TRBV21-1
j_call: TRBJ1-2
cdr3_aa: CASSKGRGYTF

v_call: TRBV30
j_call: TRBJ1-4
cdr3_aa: CAWNSAGTNEKLFF

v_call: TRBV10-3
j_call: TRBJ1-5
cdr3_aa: CAISEGTGGSQPQHF

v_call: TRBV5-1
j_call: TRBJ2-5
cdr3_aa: CASSLEFDRLQGTQYF

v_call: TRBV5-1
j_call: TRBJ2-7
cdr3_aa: CASSLQGYEQYF

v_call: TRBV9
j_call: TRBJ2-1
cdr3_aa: CASSVAEQFF

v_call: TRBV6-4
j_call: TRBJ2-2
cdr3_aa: CASSPGGPRTGELFF

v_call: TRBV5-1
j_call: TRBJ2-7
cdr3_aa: CASSPGQGLSYEQYF

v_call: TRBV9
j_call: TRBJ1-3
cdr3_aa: CASSVGSGKGASGNTIYF

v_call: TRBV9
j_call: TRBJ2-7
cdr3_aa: CASSVVGQGSEEQYF

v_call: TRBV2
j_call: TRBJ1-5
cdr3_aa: CASSHRGTERVEPQHF

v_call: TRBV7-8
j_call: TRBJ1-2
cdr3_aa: CASSLRGAGQNNYGYTF

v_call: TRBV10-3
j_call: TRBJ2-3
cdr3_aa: CAIRGDREADTQYF

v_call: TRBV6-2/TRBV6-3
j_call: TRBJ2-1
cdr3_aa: CASSYLPGGNRQFF

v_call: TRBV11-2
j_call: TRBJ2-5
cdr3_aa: CASSFRGSATQYF

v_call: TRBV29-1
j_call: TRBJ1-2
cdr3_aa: CSVEDPQVNYGYTF

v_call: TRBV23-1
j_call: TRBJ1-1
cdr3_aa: CASPQGCRQGVGTEAFF

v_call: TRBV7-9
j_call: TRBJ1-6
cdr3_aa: CASSLSRDSTPLHF

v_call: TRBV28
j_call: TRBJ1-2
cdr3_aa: CASRYQKGVYGYTF

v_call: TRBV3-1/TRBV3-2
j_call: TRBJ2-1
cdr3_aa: CASSRLSSYNEQFF

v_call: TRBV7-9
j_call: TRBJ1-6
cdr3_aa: CASSSSNSPLHF

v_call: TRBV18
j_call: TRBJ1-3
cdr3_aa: CASSLWTPDSIVSGNTIYF

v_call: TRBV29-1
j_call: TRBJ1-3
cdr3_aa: CSVSTGGGNTIYF

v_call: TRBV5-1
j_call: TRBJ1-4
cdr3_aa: CASSPGTYNEKLFF

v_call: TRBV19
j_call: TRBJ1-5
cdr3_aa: CASSIVAGSVSSTEHF

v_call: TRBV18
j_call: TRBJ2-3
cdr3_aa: CASNLASTDTQYF

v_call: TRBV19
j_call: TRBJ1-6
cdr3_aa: CASSPNLQGGGYSPLHF